This entry describes one TCR beta chain. The sample comes from a study of T cells in Graves' hyperthyroidism and ophthalmopathy. CDR3 length: 13 amino acids. Germline V gives CDR1 SEHNR, CDR2 FQNEAQ (reference sequence). J lost 4 bases, V lost 4 bases, and 4 bases had no gene match. Hyperthyroidism in the patients, aged 18 to 65, was newly diagnosed and under 2 months in duration. Uncontrolled infection, other autoimmune disease, pregnancy or lactation led to exclusion. RNA transcripts were the template for amplifying TCR beta CDR3 regions. HTBI primers were employed in a first-round RT-PCR of the TCR CDR3. In TCRdb, the multiplex PCR reads were re-called with MiXCR into one record per CDR3 protein. This table holds hundreds of thousands of distinct CDR3 sequences, roughly 37% found once.

The sequence derives from a man between 18 and 35 years old with Graves' hyperthyroidism. The chain couples TRBV7-9 to TRBJ2-7, with 7 bases fitting TRBD2. The sequenced sample consisted of blood. The CDR3 nucleotides are TGTGCCAGCAGCTCCTGGACTAGATACGAGCAGTACTTC. Its translation is CASSSWTRYEQYF.